The sequence of this T cell receptor beta chain was determined in a study of blood T cell repertoires in COVID-19. Study-level information: Samples of COVID-19 (acute and convalescent) were obtained from the United States, Italy and Spain. Sample material is recorded as cDNA or gDNA derived from T cells, B-cell-depleted T cells, or PBMCs.

As originally analysed: Amplification with reference gene primers provided the estimates of nucleated cell counts. Measured with immunoSEQ multiplex PCR; TCRdb has only the in-frame clones, and not every one. The DNA gave D and trimming, while V, J and clone size come from that table. Here the sample spans about 150,000 clones, roughly 90% being singletons. This clone was recorded only once. The CDR3 loop spans 15 amino acids. Germline values: CDR1 SGHTA, CDR2 FQGNSA. The V and J ends lost 5 bases and 4 bases respectively, with 17 bases between them. Adults between roughly 18 and 90 years of age took part from 24 US areas.

The clonotype was recovered from a woman younger than 45 with acute COVID-19. J is TRBJ1-1 and V is TRBV7-2, with a tentative D call TRBD1 (6 bases). The sample was PBMCs or T cells enriched from blood (not recorded which). The CDR3 DNA follows: TGTGCCAGCAGCCTACAGGGACCCTGGGGCACTGAAGCTTTCTTT. Protein product: CASSLQGPWGTEAFF.